These 23 T cell receptor beta chains originate from one sample sequenced in a study of tumor and adjacent non-tumor tissue in lung cancer. The library came from three nested PCR rounds adapted from ARM-PCR protocols. In TCRdb, the multiplex PCR reads were re-called with MiXCR into one record per CDR3 protein. The repertoire holds roughly 220,000 distinct CDR3 sequences, with about two thirds as singletons. The template was RNA from unsorted bulk tissue. Specimen: lung tumor tissue. The receptors were gathered from a man between 60 and 75 years old with non-small cell lung cancer.

The chain uses TRBV20-1 and TRBJ2-7; D unresolved. This CDR3 is built from 15 residues. Trimming stripped 2 bases from V and 6 bases from J, with 20 bases between. Germline V lookup: CDR1 DFQATT, CDR2 SNEGSKA (reference sequence). The CDR3 region is CSARSSNRDLGEQYF. For the CDR3, the DNA is TGCAGTGCTAGATCGTCAAACAGAGACCTAGGCGAGCAGTACTTC.

This sequence joins TRBV12-3 or TRBV12-4 and TRBJ2-5; D is unclear. The CDR3 has 14 residues. Trimming shortened V by 5 bases and J by 4 bases, and 14 bases separated the two germline ends. The CDR3: CASSMGPRSETQYF. The CDR3 DNA follows: TGTGCCAGCAGTATGGGCCCCCGGTCAGAGACCCAGTACTTC.

Regarding this clonotype: One junction end does not reproduce the germline sequence, and a read error may be involved. J is TRBJ1-2 and V is TRBV14, with TRBD1 matching 8 bases. Germline loops: CDR1 SGHDN, CDR2 FVKESK. The CDR3 spans 15 residues. The DNA of the CDR3 is TGTCCCAGCATCCCGACAGGGGAAAGAAACTATGGCTACACCTTC. It codes for CPSIPTGERNYGYTF.

This clonotype is a singleton in its sample. Because the CDR3 is missing its conserved closing phenylalanine or tryptophan, this is likely a read error. The rearrangement joins TRBV6-5 to TRBJ1-2; a weak D match, TRBD1 (5 bases). The CDR3 has 13 amino acids. CDR1 MNHEY and CDR2 SVGAGI come from the germline V gene. The CDR3 here is CASSKGSDYGYTC. The CDR3 DNA reads as TGTGCCAGCAGTAAGGGGTCGGACTATGGTTACACCTGC.

A word on this clonotype: At one boundary the junction diverges from the germline segment, which might be a read error. The V and J genes are TRBV12-3 or TRBV12-4 and TRBJ1-5, with a tentative D call TRBD1 (5 bases). The CDR3 length is 14 residues. This chain's CDR3 is CASRAGTYNQPQHF. The CDR3 DNA sequence: TGTGCCAGCAGAGCCGGGACGTACAATCAGCCCCAGCACTTT.

As concerns this clonotype: At one of its ends the junction is not consistent with the germline gene, which may arise from a read error. The V and J genes are TRBV5-4 and TRBJ1-4; D is unclear. The CDR3 is 13 residues long. Germline V gene sequence: CDR1 SGHNT, CDR2 YYREEE (reference sequence). Here the CDR3 DNA reads TGTGCCAGCAGCTTTCCAACTAATGAAAAACTGTATTTT. Protein: CASSFPTNEKLYF.

This clonotype was observed a few times. This chain connects TRBV2 to TRBJ2-1, with D unresolved. The length of the CDR3 is 11 residues. V lost 4 bases, J lost 8 bases, and 6 bases lay in between. Germline lookup yields CDR1 SNHLY and CDR2 FYNNEI. The CDR3 coding sequence is TGTGCCAGCAGTGCCGTCTATGAGCAGTTCTTC. It encodes CASSAVYEQFF.

Details on this clonotype: One end of the junction is discordant with germline, which a read error may explain. The V gene is TRBV15, the J gene TRBJ1-1; D is possibly TRBD1 (6 bases). The CDR3 has 14 amino acids. Germline CDR1 is LNHNV and CDR2 is YYDKDF (reference sequence). CDR3 loop: CVTSSVQGDTEAFF. The CDR3 DNA reads as TGTGTCACCAGCAGTGTACAGGGTGACACTGAAGCTTTCTTT. Full variable domain (missing parts from reference TRBV15 and TRBJ1-1): DAMVIQNPRYQVTQFGKPVTLSCSQTLNHNVMYWYQQKSSQAPKLLFHYYDKDFNNEADTPDNFQSRRPNTSFCFLDIRSPGLGDTAMYLCVTSSVQGDTEAFFGQGTRLTVV.

Notes on this clonotype: With a much larger clone just one base away, this may be a read error. The chain is built from TRBV6-6 and TRBJ2-2; 9 bases are shared with TRBD2. Germline V lookup: CDR1 MNHNY, CDR2 SVGAGI (reference sequence). This CDR3 has 15 residues. The CDR3: CASRGTSRNTGEPFF. In DNA form, the CDR3 reads TGTGCCAGCAGAGGGACTAGCCGGAACACCGGGGAGCCGTTTTTT.

The V call is TRBV5-4, the J call TRBJ2-2, with a weak D call TRBD1 (7 bases). This CDR3 comprises 15 residues. The germline V gene has CDR1 SGHNT and CDR2 YYREEE (reference sequence). Trimming shortened V by 5 bases and J by 3 bases, and 14 bases separated the two germline ends. CDR3 coding DNA: TGTGCCAGCAGTCGCGACAGGGACTACACCGGGGAGCTGTTTTTT. Its protein product is CASSRDRDYTGELFF.

J is TRBJ2-5 and V is TRBV28; D may match TRBD1 or TRBD2 (5 bases each). This CDR3 comprises 15 residues. Germline CDR1 and CDR2: MDHEN and SYDVKM. The CDR3 here is CARSPIDRLQETQYF. CDR3 coding DNA: TGTGCGCGCAGCCCCATAGACAGACTACAAGAGACCCAGTACTTC.

The rearrangement links TRBV4-3 to TRBJ2-3; the match to TRBD2 covers 8 bases. After removal of 0 bases from V and 0 bases from J, the junction contained 14 bases not matched to a gene. Germline CDR1 LGHNA, CDR2 YSLEER. The CDR3 contains 20 residues. Here the CDR3 reads CASSQDLTTSVRTSTDTQYF. The DNA of the CDR3 is TGCGCCAGCAGCCAAGATCTGACGACTAGCGTGAGGACTAGCACAGATACGCAGTATTTT.

A few counts support this clonotype. The chain uses TRBV6-5 and TRBJ1-4; possibly TRBD1 for D (5 bases). The CDR3 contains 14 residues. Trimming left V 6 bases short and J 0 bases short, with 8 bases between. Germline-derived CDR1 and CDR2 are MNHEY and SVGAGI. The CDR3 loop reads CASRLTATNEKLFF. The CDR3 DNA is TGTGCCAGCAGACTGACAGCAACTAATGAAAAACTGTTTTTT.

Regarding this clonotype: Its ends do not fully match the called genes, so a read error is possible. The CDR3 is CCVDPISGNPEAFF. The CDR3 region has the DNA TGCTGCGTAGATCCAATATCCGGGAACCCTGAAGCTTTCTTT. The chain combines TRBV29-1 with TRBJ1-1; D not certain. Germline CDR1 reads SQVTM; CDR2 reads ANQGSEA. This CDR3 has 14 residues.

The gene calls are TRBV24-1 and TRBJ1-5, with no clear D. Trimming pared 5 bases from V and 3 bases from J, leaving 10 bases between. This CDR3 comprises 14 residues. Germline V gives CDR1 KGHDR, CDR2 SFDVKD. The CDR3 DNA reads as TGTGCCACCAGTGGGGATTCCTACAATCAGCCCCAGCATTTT. Its protein is CATSGDSYNQPQHF.

This clonotype was picked up one time. The CDR3 does not end in the conserved phenylalanine or tryptophan, so this is likely a read error. This sequence joins TRBV4-3 and TRBJ1-1; D is unclear. Germline V lookup: CDR1 LGHNA, CDR2 YSLEER. The CDR3 runs 15 residues. The CDR3 DNA is TGCGCCAGGAGCCAAGATGGGTTGCTAAACACTGAAGCTTTCATT. Protein: CARSQDGLLNTEAFI.

As for this clonotype: A junction end diverges from the germline sequence, so it may reflect a read error. This chain joins TRBV4-3 and TRBJ1-1; D unclear. The CDR3 extends over 17 amino acids. CDR1 LGHNA and CDR2 YSLEER come from the germline V gene. The CDR3 DNA reads as TGCGCCAGCAGCCGAGACGTTCCGGGCAATTCGGGCACTGAAGTTTTCTTT. Protein product: CASSRDVPGNSGTEVFF.

Worth noting for this clonotype: It may be a read error: a sequence one base away is much more abundant. The V gene is TRBV4-2, the J gene TRBJ2-5, with D perhaps matching TRBD2 (5 bases). Germline V gives CDR1 LGHNA, CDR2 YNFKEQ. CDR3 length: 15 amino acids. The CDR3 region has the DNA TGTGCCAGCAGCCAAGATGTACTAGGTATTCGGACCCGGTACTTC. Protein product: CASSQDVLGIRTRYF.

The chain joins TRBV1 to TRBJ2-6; the table's D call TRBD1 went unverified against the DNA. TRBV1 is a recognized pseudogene. The CDR3 has 18 amino acids. The CDR3: CTSSQDDRRRDGANVLTF. In DNA form, the CDR3 reads TGCACCAGCAGCCAAGACGACAGGCGAAGAGACGGGGCCAACGTCCTGACTTTC.

This clonotype was seen ten or more times. This sequence joins TRBV12-3 or TRBV12-4 and TRBJ1-3; no clear D gene. V dropped 6 bases and J dropped 2 bases, with 11 bases sitting between them. There are 14 residues in the CDR3. CDR3 region: CASSPRNTGNTIYF. CDR3 in DNA: TGTGCCAGCAGCCCCCGCAATACTGGAAACACCATATATTTT.

Concerning this clonotype: No conserved phenylalanine or tryptophan is present at the end of the CDR3, so a read error is the likely explanation. This rearrangement joins TRBV30 to TRBJ2-3, with TRBD1 matching over 7 bases. This CDR3 has 14 amino acids. The J segment lost 3 bases and the V segment lost 8 bases, leaving 11 bases of the junction unmatched. CDR1 is GTSNPN, CDR2 SVGIG, per germline (reference sequence). The CDR3 reads CARREGAGTDTQYS. CDR3 coding DNA: TGTGCCCGCAGAGAGGGGGCTGGGACAGATACGCAGTATTCT.

The chain combines TRBV20-1 with TRBJ2-1; TRBD2 matches 11 bases. This CDR3 comprises 15 residues. V trimming: 7 bases; J trimming: 3 bases; junction bases outside the gene matches: 8. Germline CDR1 and CDR2: DFQATT and SNEGSKA (reference sequence). CDR3 protein: CSVLSGTSGYNEQFF. The CDR3 DNA follows: TGCAGTGTTTTATCCGGGACTAGCGGCTACAATGAGCAGTTCTTC.

This clonotype was counted only a few times. A much larger clone lies a single base off, so this may be a read error. This chain connects TRBV20-1 to TRBJ2-2; possible D gene TRBD2, 6 bases. Germline values: CDR1 DFQATT, CDR2 SNEGSKA (reference sequence). The CDR3 covers 15 residues. CDR3 DNA: TGCATTGCTAGAGCTCTCATGGGGGGAGCCGGGGAGCTGTTTTTT. It encodes CIARALMGGAGELFF.